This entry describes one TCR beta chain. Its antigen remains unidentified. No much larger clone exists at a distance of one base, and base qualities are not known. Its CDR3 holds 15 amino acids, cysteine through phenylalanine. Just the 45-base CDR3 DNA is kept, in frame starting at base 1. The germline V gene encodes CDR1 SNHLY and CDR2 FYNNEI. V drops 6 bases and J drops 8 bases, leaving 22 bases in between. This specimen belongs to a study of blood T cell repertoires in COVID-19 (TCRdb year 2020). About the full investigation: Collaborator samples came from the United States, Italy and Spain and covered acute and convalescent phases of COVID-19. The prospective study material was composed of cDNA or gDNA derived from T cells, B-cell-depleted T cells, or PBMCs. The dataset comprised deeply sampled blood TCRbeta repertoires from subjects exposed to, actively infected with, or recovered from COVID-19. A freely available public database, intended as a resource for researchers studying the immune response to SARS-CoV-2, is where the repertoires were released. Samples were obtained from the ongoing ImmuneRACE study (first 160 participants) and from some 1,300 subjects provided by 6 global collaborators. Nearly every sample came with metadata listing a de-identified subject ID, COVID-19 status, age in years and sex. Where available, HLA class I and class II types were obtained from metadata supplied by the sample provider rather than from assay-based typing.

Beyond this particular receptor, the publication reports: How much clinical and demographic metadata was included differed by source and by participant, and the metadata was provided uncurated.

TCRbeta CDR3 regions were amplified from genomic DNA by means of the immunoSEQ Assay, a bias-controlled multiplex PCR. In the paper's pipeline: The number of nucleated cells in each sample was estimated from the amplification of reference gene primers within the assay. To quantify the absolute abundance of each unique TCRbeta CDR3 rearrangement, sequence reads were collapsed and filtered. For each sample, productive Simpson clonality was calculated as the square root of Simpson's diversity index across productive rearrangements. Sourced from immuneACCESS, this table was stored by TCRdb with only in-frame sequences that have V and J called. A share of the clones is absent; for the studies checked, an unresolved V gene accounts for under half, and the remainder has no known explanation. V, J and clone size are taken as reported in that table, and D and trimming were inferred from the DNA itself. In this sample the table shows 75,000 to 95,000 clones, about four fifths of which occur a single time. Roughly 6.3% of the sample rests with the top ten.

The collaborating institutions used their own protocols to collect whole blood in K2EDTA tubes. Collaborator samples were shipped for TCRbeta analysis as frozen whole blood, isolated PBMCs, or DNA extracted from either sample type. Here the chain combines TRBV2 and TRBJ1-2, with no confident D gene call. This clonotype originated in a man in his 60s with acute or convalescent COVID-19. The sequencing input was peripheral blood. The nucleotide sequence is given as TGTGCCAGCAGGGGAGCCTCGGGCGGCCAGAAGGGCTACACCTTC. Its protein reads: CASRGASGGQKGYTF.